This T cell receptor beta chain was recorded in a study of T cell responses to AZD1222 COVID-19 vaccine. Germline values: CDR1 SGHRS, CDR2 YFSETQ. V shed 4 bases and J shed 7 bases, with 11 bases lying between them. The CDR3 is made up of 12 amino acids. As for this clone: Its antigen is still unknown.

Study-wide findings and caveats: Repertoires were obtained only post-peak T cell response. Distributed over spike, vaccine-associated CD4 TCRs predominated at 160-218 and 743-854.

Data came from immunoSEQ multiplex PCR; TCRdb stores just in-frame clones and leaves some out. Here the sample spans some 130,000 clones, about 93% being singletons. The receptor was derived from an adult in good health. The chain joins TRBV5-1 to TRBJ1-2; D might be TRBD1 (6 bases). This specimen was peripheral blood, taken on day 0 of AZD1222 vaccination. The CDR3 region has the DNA TGCGCCAGCAGCGTACAGGGCTTTGGCTACACCTTC. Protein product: CASSVQGFGYTF.